This TCR beta chain was found in a study of cytomegalovirus exposure and HLA in healthy donors (dated by TCRdb to about 2017). With respect to the entire study: According to an earlier analysis of around 600 of the donors, about 170 million T cells yielded 117 million unique TCR beta sequences and 250 to 350 Gb of sequence data. The T cell repertoires of 666 subjects were profiled by immunosequencing and related to cytomegalovirus serostatus. The study aimed to test whether signatures of past pathogen exposure could be identified by cataloging public T cell receptors. Both class I and class II loci were covered by HLA typing, at four-digit resolution. To predict cytomegalovirus infection status, the study brought together high-throughput TCR immunosequencing, statistical association of individual TCRs with disease status, and machine learning. Among some 400 genotyped donors of the cohort, an average of about 220,000 unique TCR beta nucleotide sequences was sequenced per donor, of which 15% to 20% were non-productive. Every discovery cohort repertoire had been produced on one sequencing platform. Along with the approximately 600-subject first cohort, a separate validation cohort of roughly 110 different subjects was used. In a later genetic analysis, genome-wide SNP genotypes for about 60% of the 666 donors were used, and that subset was treated as a discovery cohort. To study patterns of TCR occurrence, a later analysis re-analyzed previously published TCR beta repertoires from 500 to 850 donors and added high-resolution HLA genotyping. Rather than using new phenotypic data, the later analysis identified candidate immune exposures from TCR beta sequences and from how often those sequences occurred across donors. Alongside the repertoire data, information on donor age, sex, ethnicity and CMV serostatus was compiled. An earlier analysis of a few hundred of the donors applied high-throughput TCR beta sequencing to assess whether each TCR beta V gene segment acted as functional or pseudogenic. Typing coverage differed by locus: A, B, C, DRB1 and DQB1 were typed in about 620-640 donors, DQA1 in 522, DPA1 in 606, and DPB1 in around 490. Roughly 300 gigabases of sequencing data and around 85 million unique TCR sequences made up an early release that covered under 750 HLA-typed donors. Four or five DR-DQ haplotypes were handled as single units for association and clustering because linkage in the cohort was strong. Of the 350 to 400 genotyped donors, approximately 83% fell in the genetic ancestry cluster associated with self-reported Caucasian donors.

The cohort consisted of 600 or so healthy bone marrow donors. Cohort members were all nominally healthy when sampled, although unrecorded immune exposures were likely present. The donor was CMV seropositive and was included in the group of 250 to 350 seropositive cohort members. Each donor provided a peripheral blood sample, and peripheral blood mononuclear cells were used for TCR beta sequencing. Genomic DNA extraction from the blood cell samples was performed with the Qiagen DNeasy Blood Extraction Kit. Preparation of the library involved the immunoSEQ multiplex PCR assay. The multiplex PCR relied on a mix of 60 forward primers for TCR Vbeta segments and 13 reverse primers for TCR Jbeta segments. The CDR3 region of rearranged TCR beta genes was amplified from genomic DNA by a multiplex PCR assay. On the Illumina HiSeq System, the amplified TCR beta libraries were sequenced as 87-base-pair reads. In the original analysis: A later analysis counted some 74 million unique TCR beta chains across the 550 to 700 repertoires, and 9 million to 14 million of these chains were shared by at least two donors. To remove PCR and sequencing errors, raw reads were error-corrected and collapsed into unique sequences using a nearest-neighbor algorithm that merged closely related sequences. Alignment of CDR3 sequences to IMGT reference sequences was used to assign V, D and J gene segments. For a sequence to be retained, at least a six-nucleotide match to both a V gene segment and a J gene segment was required. A rearrangement counted as productive if the CDR3 had no stop codons and remained in frame with V and J, and every other rearrangement counted as non-productive. CDR3 was defined according to IMGT convention as the region running from the second conserved V-encoded cysteine to the conserved J-encoded phenylalanine. Sequences without an unambiguous match to a single V gene segment were excluded from the earlier analysis of almost 600 of the donors. In an earlier analysis of approximately 550 of the donors, V segments were called functional above 56.7% productive rearrangements and were called segregating when the between-donor standard deviation exceeded 5%. A statistical classification framework was built to diagnose cytomegalovirus status from the catalog of TCR beta chain sequences. A later analysis assigned V and J genes by comparing TCR nucleotide sequences with IMGT/GENE-DB human TR gene sequences. Using the TCRdist pipeline, a later analysis assigned CDR3 sequences along with most-parsimonious VDJ recombination scenarios. In a later analysis, each TCR beta chain was defined by its CDR3 amino acid sequence together with its V-gene family, and reads without a unique V-gene family were excluded. To address suspected cross-contamination and a sequencing artifact, a later analysis removed over 500 highly shared, low-generation-probability nucleotide sequences. In a later analysis, a clonal expansion index was calculated for each public chain from normalized within-repertoire ranks of inferred template counts. Generation probabilities in a later analysis came from a VDJ recombination model fitted to out-of-frame rearrangements, and those results were checked against IGoR. In a later analysis, TCR-TCR, TCR-HLA and TCR-CMV co-occurrence was scored with hypergeometric tests, and a repertoire-size bias correction was applied to TCR pairs. In a later analysis, false discovery rates were estimated by permuting HLA or CMV assignments 20 times. In a later analysis, co-occurring TCRs were grouped using DBSCAN, with TCRdist sequence similarity added in when clustering inside HLA-allele-positive subsets. Repertoires with fewer than 30,000 or more than 120,000 public chains, plus five repertoires with anomalous nucleotide sharing, were excluded from co-occurrence clustering. This immuneACCESS table, as held by TCRdb, lists in-frame sequences with V and J called but not all clones. Of the missing ones, under half trace to an unresolved V gene in checked studies; the others have no known cause. That table furnishes V, J and clone size, whereas the DNA furnished D and trimming. This sample is represented by 110,000 or so clones; more than 65% of them were singletons. The top ten hold 8.2% of the sample.

CDR1 and CDR2 (MDHEN, SYDVKM) derive from the germline V gene. V and J are truncated by 6 bases and 6 bases respectively, leaving an intervening sequence of 15 bases. The CDR3 numbers 14 residues from cysteine through phenylalanine. Only the CDR3 region is kept as DNA, spanning 42 bases read in frame from base 1. Paper-wide results and their limitations: Because counts were too low, more than 15 rarely observed V segments, including chromosome 9 orphons, were left out of the earlier analysis of over 550 of the donors. Broadly in line with IMGT annotations, most TCR beta V segments showed up in productive rearrangements about 87% or about 30% of the time in an earlier analysis of 587 of the donors. When HLA alleles, especially DR and DQ, strongly co-occurred, attributing TCR associations to individual alleles was difficult. In a later analysis, the rate of TCR association differed among HLA loci, with DRB1 alleles having the most associated TCRs and HLA-C alleles having the fewest. Compared with the approximately 710-donor mean, donors in an Asian-associated ancestry cluster had fewer N-insertions in productive TCRs, according to a later genetic analysis. A group of highly shared sequence variants was considered likely to be a technical artifact of the sequencing pipeline. At a false discovery rate of 0.05, a later analysis linked around 17,000 TCR beta sequences to specific HLA alleles. Correlated functional status among segregating V segments might reflect linkage disequilibrium, but an unknown experimental factor could not be ruled out. A further reported finding was that TCR beta sequences accurately predicted the HLA-A and HLA-B alleles for most subjects in the first cohort. It was suggested by the authors that the approach could potentially be generalized to other disease states and immunological phenotypes. The study gave a list of some 150 TCR beta chains associated with cytomegalovirus. Most TCR sequences were seen in very few donors, while some public TCRs were found in many individuals. Only TCR beta chains were sequenced in this cohort, and the absence of alpha or paired-chain data limited detectable features. In a later analysis, HLA-associated TCR beta chains were found to be more clonally expanded and to have lower generation probabilities than equally common non-associated chains. In vitro tests confirmed that a few of the cytomegalovirus-associated TCR beta chains recognize cytomegalovirus antigens. Because HLA typing was missing for some donors at each locus, association tests included only the typed subset. The 87-base-pair reads could not distinguish some IMGT-functional V segments, including TRBV6-2 and TRBV6-3, so those segments were excluded. According to a later analysis, most CMV-associated TCR beta chains appeared to be HLA-restricted, and the HLA associations seemed to be driven largely by CMV exposure. The classifier was reported to diagnose cytomegalovirus status with high specificity and sensitivity in both the original and validation cohorts. For the cohort, immune exposure information was limited to CMV serostatus. The presence/absence analyses assumed that sequencing depth was roughly uniform across donors, and that assumption may not be true. In a later genetic analysis, a missense DCLRE1C variant was associated with V-gene and J-gene trimming of TCR beta chains, and the association was replicated in an independent cohort. Several of the top co-occurrence clusters appeared to be linked to parvovirus B19, influenza, CMV and Epstein-Barr virus, according to a later analysis.

This clone was observed a handful of times. It has no known antigen specificity. It has no much larger one-base neighbor in the sample; base qualities were not kept. The chain joins TRBV28 to TRBJ1-5; perhaps TRBD1 is the D gene, with 6 bases matching. The sequenced sample consisted of PBMCs. This receptor was identified in a man between 40 and 49 years old in good health and CMV-seropositive. The CDR3 corresponds to CASSRTVVGQPQHF. The DNA sequence is TGTGCCAGCAGCCGGACAGTGGTAGGTCAGCCCCAGCATTTT.